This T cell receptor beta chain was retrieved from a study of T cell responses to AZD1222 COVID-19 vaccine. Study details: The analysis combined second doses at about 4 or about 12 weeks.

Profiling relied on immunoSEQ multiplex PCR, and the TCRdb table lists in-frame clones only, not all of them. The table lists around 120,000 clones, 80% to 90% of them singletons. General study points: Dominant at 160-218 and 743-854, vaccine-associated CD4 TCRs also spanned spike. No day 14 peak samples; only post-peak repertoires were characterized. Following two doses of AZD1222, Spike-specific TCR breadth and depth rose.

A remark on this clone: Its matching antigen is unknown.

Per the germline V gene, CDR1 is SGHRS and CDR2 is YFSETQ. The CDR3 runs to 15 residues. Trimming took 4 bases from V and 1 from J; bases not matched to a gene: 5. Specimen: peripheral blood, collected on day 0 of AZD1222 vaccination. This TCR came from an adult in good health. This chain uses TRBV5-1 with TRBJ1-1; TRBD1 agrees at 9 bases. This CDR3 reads CASSTQGAGNTEAFF. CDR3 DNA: TGCGCCAGCAGCACACAGGGGGCGGGGAACACTGAAGCTTTCTTT.